This T cell receptor (beta chain) was recovered during a study of identical twins. TCRdb recomputed calls from the 5' RACE reads with MiXCR, one row per CDR3 protein. The table has over 600,000 distinct CDR3 sequences, over 20% seen once. Study-wide results and limits: The same donors were not followed; conclusions instead depended on cross-sectional statistical analysis.

V was cut by 4 bases and J by 9 bases, with 13 bases left in between. CDR1 is SQVTM, CDR2 ANQGSEA, per germline. This CDR3 has 12 amino acids. This clonotype was counted ten times or more. Its antigen remains unidentified. In addition, the sample was reused for a study of T cells expressing NK-cell markers.

This TCR derives from a woman between 18 and 29 years old in good health. Sequencing was done on a sample of PBMCs. The chain has TRBV29-1 and TRBJ2-1, with D tentatively TRBD2 (6 bases). For the CDR3, the DNA is TGCAGCGTTGGTAATGGAGGGAGTGAGCAGTTCTTC. Translating it yields CSVGNGGSEQFF.